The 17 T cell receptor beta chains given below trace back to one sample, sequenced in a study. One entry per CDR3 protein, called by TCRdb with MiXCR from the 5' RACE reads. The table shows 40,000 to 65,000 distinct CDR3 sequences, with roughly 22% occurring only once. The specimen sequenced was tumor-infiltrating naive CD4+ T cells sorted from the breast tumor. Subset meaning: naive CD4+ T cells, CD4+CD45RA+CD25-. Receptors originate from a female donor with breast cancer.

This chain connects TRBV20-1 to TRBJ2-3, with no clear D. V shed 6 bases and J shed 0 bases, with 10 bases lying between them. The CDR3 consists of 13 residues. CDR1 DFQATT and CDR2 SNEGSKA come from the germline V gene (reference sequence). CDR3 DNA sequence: TGCAGTGCCCCCGACGTTAGCACAGATACGCAGTATTTT. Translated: CSAPDVSTDTQYF.

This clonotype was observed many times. CDR3 in amino acids: CASKVSGGGADTQYF. DNA of the CDR3: TGTGCCAGTAAAGTCTCCGGCGGGGGCGCAGATACGCAGTATTTT. The chain links TRBV6-2 or TRBV6-3 to TRBJ2-3; TRBD2 might be the D (7 bases). The germline V gene has CDR1 MNHEY and CDR2 SVGEGT. Trimming removed 9 bases from V and 4 bases from J, with 20 bases in between. The CDR3 is made up of 15 amino acids.

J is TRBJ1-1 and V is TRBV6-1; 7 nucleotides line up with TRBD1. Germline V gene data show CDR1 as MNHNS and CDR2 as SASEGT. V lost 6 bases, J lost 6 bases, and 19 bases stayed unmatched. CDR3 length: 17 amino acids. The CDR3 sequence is CASSALLGGRGGPEAFF. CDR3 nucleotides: TGTGCCAGCAGCGCACTCTTAGGAGGCAGGGGGGGCCCTGAAGCTTTCTTT.

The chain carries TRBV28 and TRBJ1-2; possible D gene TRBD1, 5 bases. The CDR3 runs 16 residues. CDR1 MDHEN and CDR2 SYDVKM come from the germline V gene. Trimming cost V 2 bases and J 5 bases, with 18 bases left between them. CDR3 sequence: CASSLEQETGGYGYTF. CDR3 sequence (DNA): TGTGCCAGCAGTTTAGAACAGGAGACTGGCGGGTATGGCTACACCTTC.

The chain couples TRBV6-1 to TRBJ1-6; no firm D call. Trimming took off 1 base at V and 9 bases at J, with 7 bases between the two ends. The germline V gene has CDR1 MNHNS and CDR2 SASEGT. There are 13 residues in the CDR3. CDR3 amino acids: CASSEGPLSPLHF. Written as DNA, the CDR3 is TGTGCCAGCAGTGAAGGCCCACTTTCACCCCTCCACTTT.

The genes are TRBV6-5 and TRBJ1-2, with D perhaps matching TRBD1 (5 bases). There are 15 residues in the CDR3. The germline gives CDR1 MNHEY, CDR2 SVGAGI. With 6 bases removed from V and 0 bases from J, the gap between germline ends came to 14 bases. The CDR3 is CASSPLQATNYGYTF. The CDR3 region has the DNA TGTGCCAGCAGCCCCCTACAGGCCACTAACTATGGCTACACCTTC.

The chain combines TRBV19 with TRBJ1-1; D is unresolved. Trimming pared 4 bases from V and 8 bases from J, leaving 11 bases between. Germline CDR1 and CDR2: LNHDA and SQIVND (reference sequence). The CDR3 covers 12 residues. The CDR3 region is CASSSWSSEAFF. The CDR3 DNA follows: TGTGCCAGTAGTAGTTGGTCATCCGAAGCTTTCTTT.

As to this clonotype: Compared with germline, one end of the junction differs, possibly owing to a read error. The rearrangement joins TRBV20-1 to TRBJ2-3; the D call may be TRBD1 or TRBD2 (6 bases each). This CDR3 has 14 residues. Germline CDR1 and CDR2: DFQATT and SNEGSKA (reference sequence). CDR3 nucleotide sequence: TGCAGTGCTAGGGGGGCTACTAGCACAGATACGCTGTATTTT. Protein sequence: CSARGATSTDTLYF.

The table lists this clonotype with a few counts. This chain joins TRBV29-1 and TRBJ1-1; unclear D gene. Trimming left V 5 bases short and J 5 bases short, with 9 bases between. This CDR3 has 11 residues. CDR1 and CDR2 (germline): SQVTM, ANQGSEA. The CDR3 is CSVRRETEAFF. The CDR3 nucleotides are TGCAGCGTTCGTAGGGAGACTGAAGCTTTCTTT.

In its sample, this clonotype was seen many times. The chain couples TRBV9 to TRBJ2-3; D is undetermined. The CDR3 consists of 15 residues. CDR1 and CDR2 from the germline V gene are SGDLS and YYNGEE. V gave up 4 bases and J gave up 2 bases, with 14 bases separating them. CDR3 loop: CASSLEGAPTDTQYF. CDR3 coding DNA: TGTGCCAGCAGCCTAGAAGGTGCACCCACAGATACGCAGTATTTT.

The CDR3, as DNA: TGTGCCAGCAGCTTAGACAGAAACAATGAGCAGTTCTTC. Translating gives CASSLDRNNEQFF. The chain has TRBV11-2 and TRBJ2-1; D call uncertain. The CDR3 is 13 amino acids. Germline V gives CDR1 SGHAT, CDR2 FQNNGV. Deletions cut 0 bases from V and 5 bases from J, with 5 bases between.

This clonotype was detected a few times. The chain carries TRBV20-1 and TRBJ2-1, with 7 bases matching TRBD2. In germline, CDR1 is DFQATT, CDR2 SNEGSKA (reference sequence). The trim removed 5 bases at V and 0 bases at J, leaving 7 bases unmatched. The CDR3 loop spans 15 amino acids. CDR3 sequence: CSAYDWGGSYNEQFF. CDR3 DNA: TGCAGTGCTTACGACTGGGGGGGCTCCTACAATGAGCAGTTCTTC.

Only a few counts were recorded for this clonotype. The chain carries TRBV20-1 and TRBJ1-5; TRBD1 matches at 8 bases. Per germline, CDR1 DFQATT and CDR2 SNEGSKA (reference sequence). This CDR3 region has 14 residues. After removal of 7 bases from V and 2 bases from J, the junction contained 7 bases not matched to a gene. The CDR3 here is CSVRGRGGNQPQHF. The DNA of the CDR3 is TGCAGTGTCAGGGGGCGGGGAGGCAATCAGCCCCAGCATTTT.

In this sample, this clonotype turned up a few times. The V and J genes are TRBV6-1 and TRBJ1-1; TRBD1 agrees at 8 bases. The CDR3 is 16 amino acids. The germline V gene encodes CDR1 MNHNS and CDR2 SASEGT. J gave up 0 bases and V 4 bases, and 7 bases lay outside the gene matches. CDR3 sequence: CASSVRTGYLNTEAFF. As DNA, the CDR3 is TGTGCCAGCAGTGTCCGGACAGGGTATTTGAACACTGAAGCTTTCTTT.

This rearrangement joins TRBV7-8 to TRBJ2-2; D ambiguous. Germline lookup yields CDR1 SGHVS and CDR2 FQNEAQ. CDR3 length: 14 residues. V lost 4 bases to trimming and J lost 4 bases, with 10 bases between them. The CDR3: CASSSRRITGELFF. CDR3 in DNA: TGTGCCAGCAGCTCACGACGGATCACCGGGGAGCTGTTTTTT.

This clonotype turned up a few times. CDR3 DNA: TGTGCCAGCAGCCCCGCCCCTAGCGGGAGGAACCGGACGCAGTATTTT. Protein: CASSPAPSGRNRTQYF. The chain joins TRBV7-2 to TRBJ2-3; 11 bases map to TRBD2. Unmatched junction bases numbered 13, after V lost 5 bases and J lost 9 bases. Germline CDR1 reads SGHTA; CDR2 reads FQGNSA. This CDR3 spans 16 amino acids.

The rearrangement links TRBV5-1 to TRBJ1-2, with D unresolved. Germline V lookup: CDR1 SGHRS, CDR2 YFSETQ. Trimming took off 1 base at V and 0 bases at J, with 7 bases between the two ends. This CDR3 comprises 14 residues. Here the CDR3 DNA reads TGCGCCAGCAGCTTGAACAGCGCTAACTATGGCTACACCTTC. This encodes CASSLNSANYGYTF.